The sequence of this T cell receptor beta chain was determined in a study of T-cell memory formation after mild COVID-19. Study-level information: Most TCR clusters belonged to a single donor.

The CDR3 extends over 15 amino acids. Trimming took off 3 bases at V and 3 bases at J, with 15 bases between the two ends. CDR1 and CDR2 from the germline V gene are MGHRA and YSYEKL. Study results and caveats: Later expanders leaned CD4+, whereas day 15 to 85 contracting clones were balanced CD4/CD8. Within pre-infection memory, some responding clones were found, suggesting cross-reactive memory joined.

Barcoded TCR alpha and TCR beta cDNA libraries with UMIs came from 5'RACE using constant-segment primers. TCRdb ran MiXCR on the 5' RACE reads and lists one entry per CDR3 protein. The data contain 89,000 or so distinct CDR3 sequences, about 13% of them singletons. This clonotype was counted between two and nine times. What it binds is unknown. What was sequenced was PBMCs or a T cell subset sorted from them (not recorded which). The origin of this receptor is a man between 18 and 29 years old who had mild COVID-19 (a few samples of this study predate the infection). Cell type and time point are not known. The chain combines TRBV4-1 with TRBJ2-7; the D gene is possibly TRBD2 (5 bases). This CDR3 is CASSQSEGLGYEQYF. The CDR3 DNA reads TGCGCCAGCAGCCAGTCTGAGGGTTTAGGCTACGAGCAGTACTTC.